This TCR beta chain was captured by sequencing in a study of blood T cell repertoires in COVID-19. Deletions cut 8 bases from V and 9 bases from J, with 20 bases between. Looked up from germline, CDR1 is MDHEN and CDR2 is SYDVKM. The CDR3 spans 14 residues. This clone was observed once. Produced via immunoSEQ multiplex PCR; TCRdb's table is partial and in-frame only. The sample lists 150,000 to 200,000 clones; about nine tenths were seen once. Sequencing used peripheral blood. The clonotype comes from a man between 18 and 35 years old with COVID-19, enrolled during active disease. The J gene is TRBJ2-1, the V gene TRBV28, with D possibly TRBD2 on 6 matching bases. CDR3 amino acids: CASLGLLYSGEQFF. CDR3 sequence (DNA): TGTGCCAGCCTGGGACTCTTGTATTCGGGTGAGCAGTTCTTC.